These 24 T cell receptor beta chains were sequenced from one sample in a study of T cell changes during pregnancy in multiple sclerosis (dated by TCRdb to about 2019). Libraries were built with the immunoSEQ multiplex PCR assay. In its TCRdb copy, this immuneACCESS table keeps in-frame sequences only and misses some clones. Where compared with another copy, unresolved V genes explain less than half of these, and the others have no known cause. This sample comprises about 83,000 clones, about 90% of them detected only once. Clones ranked in the top ten supply roughly 4% of the sample. The sequences come from PBMCs, collected in the first trimester of pregnancy. The receptors originated from a female donor in good health, serving as a control in a pregnancy study. Some clones in this sample may be carry-over from other donors' samples.

This chain connects TRBV4-1 to TRBJ2-3, with 12 positions matching TRBD2. CDR3 length: 16 amino acids. V trimming: 0 bases; J trimming: 9 bases; junction bases outside the gene matches: 7. Germline V gene lookup returns CDR1 MGHRA and CDR2 YSYEKL. CDR3 nucleotide sequence: TGCGCCAGCAGCCAAGAAGGCCTAGCGGGGGGGCGGACGCAGTATTTT. Its translation is CASSQEGLAGGRTQYF.

The chain uses TRBV13 and TRBJ1-2, with a weak D call TRBD1 (5 bases). Germline CDR1 PRHDT, CDR2 FYEKMQ (reference sequence). CDR3 size: 14 residues. V was clipped by 1 base and J by 4 bases, with 10 bases between them. This CDR3 reads CASSLERGGYGYTF. In DNA, the CDR3 is TGTGCCAGCAGCTTAGAGAGGGGAGGCTATGGCTACACCTTC. Combining the CDR3 with reference TRBV13 and TRBJ1-2 gives the whole variable domain AAGVIQSPRHLIKEKRETATLKCYPIPRHDTVYWYQQGPGQDPQFLISFYEKMQSDKGSIPDRFSAQQFSDYHSELNMSSLELGDSALYFCASSLERGGYGYTFGSGTRLTVV.

This clone was counted many times. The genes are TRBV19 and TRBJ1-5, with D maybe TRBD1 (5 bases). The V end was cut by 5 bases, the J end by 4 bases, with 15 bases between. Germline assignment: CDR1 LNHDA and CDR2 SQIVND (reference sequence). There are 15 residues in the CDR3. This CDR3 is CASSSSGGKNQPQHF. The CDR3 DNA is TGTGCCAGTAGTTCAAGCGGGGGGAAGAATCAGCCCCAGCATTTT.

This clone has more than one count but fewer than ten. The chain combines TRBV7-3 with TRBJ2-1; perhaps TRBD2 as D (7 bases). Per germline, CDR1 SGHTA and CDR2 FQGTGA. The CDR3 length is 15 residues. V gave up 2 bases and J gave up 9 bases, with 17 bases separating them. The DNA of the CDR3 is TGTGCCAGCAGCTTATCGGGGGGCTACGGCGGTGAGCAGTTCTTC. Its translation is CASSLSGGYGGEQFF.

This chain connects TRBV27 to TRBJ2-2, with D uncertain. The CDR3 is 12 amino acids. Between the trimmed V and J ends, which lost 4 bases and 3 bases, there was a span of 3 bases. CDR1 and CDR2 (germline): MNHEY, SMNVEV (reference sequence). This CDR3 is CASSSYTGELFF. The CDR3 DNA follows: TGTGCCAGCAGTTCTTACACCGGGGAGCTGTTTTTT.

The chain recombines TRBV4-3 with TRBJ2-2, with D possibly matching TRBD2 (6 bases). Per germline, CDR1 LGHNA and CDR2 YSLEER. The length of the CDR3 is 15 residues. V was shortened by 0 bases and J by 7 bases, with 12 bases between the two germline ends. CDR3 bases: TGCGCCAGCAGCCAAGATCGGCGGGAAGTCGGGGAGCTGTTTTTT. Its protein is CASSQDRREVGELFF.

This rearrangement joins TRBV7-2 to TRBJ1-6; D is unresolved. Between the trimmed V and J ends, which lost 1 base and 7 bases, there was a span of 11 bases. This CDR3 contains 15 residues. Looked up from germline, CDR1 is SGHTA and CDR2 is FQGNSA. The CDR3 nucleotides read TGTGCCAGCAGCTTAGGCGGGCAGATAAATTCACCCCTCCACTTT. This gives the protein CASSLGGQINSPLHF.

This clone was seen a single time. The V and J genes are TRBV7-9 and TRBJ2-5, with 8 bases aligning to TRBD1. The CDR3 spans 15 residues. J was trimmed by 4 bases and V by 7 bases; bases with no gene match: 11. CDR1 and CDR2 (germline): SEHNR, FQNEAQ (reference sequence). In nucleotides, the CDR3 is TGTGCCAGCACCCGGGACAGGAGTATATTAGAGACCCAGTACTTC. Translating it yields CASTRDRSILETQYF.

This clone was seen just once. This sequence joins TRBV19 and TRBJ2-2, with 11 bases identical to TRBD2. V dropped 6 bases and J dropped 3; count of bases not matched to a gene: 6. CDR1 LNHDA and CDR2 SQIVND come from the germline V gene (reference sequence). The CDR3 spans 16 residues. This chain's CDR3 is CASRRSSGRHTGELFF. The DNA of the CDR3 is TGTGCCAGTAGAAGGTCTAGCGGGAGGCACACCGGGGAGCTGTTTTTT.

The chain combines TRBV2 with TRBJ1-5, with no clear D. Germline assignment: CDR1 SNHLY and CDR2 FYNNEI. The ends were cut back, 4 bases at V and 5 bases at J, with 9 bases in the middle. There are 13 residues in the CDR3. CDR3 residues: CASSGHTDQPQHF. Written as DNA, the CDR3 is TGTGCCAGCAGTGGACACACCGATCAGCCCCAGCATTTT.

The V and J genes are TRBV28 and TRBJ2-2, with D unresolved. Per germline, CDR1 MDHEN and CDR2 SYDVKM. The germline V and J ends were trimmed by 7 bases and 7 bases, with 7 bases remaining between them. The CDR3 sequence is 11 residues long. The CDR3 loop reads CASTFVGELFF. The CDR3 DNA follows: TGTGCCAGCACGTTTGTCGGGGAGCTGTTTTTT.

The chain recombines TRBV9 with TRBJ1-3; D is ambiguous. Looked up from germline, CDR1 is SGDLS and CDR2 is YYNGEE. The CDR3 runs 15 residues. Trimming cost V 2 bases and J 0 bases, with 9 bases left between them. The CDR3 DNA reads TGTGCCAGCAGCGTGGACTGGGACTCTGGAAACACCATATATTTT. Its translation is CASSVDWDSGNTIYF.

The CDR3 protein is CASSKTWPGGDKEGEQYF. The DNA for the CDR3 is TGTGCCAGCAGCAAGACATGGCCTGGGGGGGACAAAGAGGGCGAGCAGTACTTC. V gene TRBV21-1 combines with J gene TRBJ2-7; the table assigns TRBD2, which was not confirmed against the DNA. TRBV21-1 is a listed pseudogene. This CDR3 has 18 amino acids.

The chain joins TRBV6-5 to TRBJ1-2; D ambiguous. This CDR3 comprises 14 residues. Germline values: CDR1 MNHEY, CDR2 SVGAGI. Deletions cut 0 bases from V and 3 bases from J, with 8 bases between. The CDR3 bases are TGTGCCAGCAGTTACTCGGTCAGCGACTATGGCTACACCTTC. Amino acid sequence: CASSYSVSDYGYTF.

J is TRBJ2-3 and V is TRBV6-1, with D possibly being TRBD2 (5 bases). This CDR3 is 17 amino acids long. Trimming left V 1 base short and J 5 bases short, with 19 bases between. Per the germline V gene, CDR1 is MNHNS and CDR2 is SASEGT. DNA of the CDR3: TGTGCCAGCAGTGAAGGAAGACTATACAACCCAGTAGATACGCAGTATTTT. Translation gives CASSEGRLYNPVDTQYF.

The V and J genes are TRBV4-3 and TRBJ2-3, with 11 bases aligning to TRBD2. The CDR3 contains 14 residues. In germline, CDR1 is LGHNA, CDR2 YSLEER. After removal of 8 bases from V and 6 bases from J, the junction contained 7 bases not matched to a gene. For the CDR3, the DNA is TGCGCCAGCGGGGGACTAGCGGTCGACGATACGCAGTATTTT. Residues: CASGGLAVDDTQYF.

About this clone: The junction does not match germline at one end; this may be a read error. The chain recombines TRBV10-1 with TRBJ1-4, with D hard to call. This CDR3 region has 12 residues. Germline loops: CDR1 WNHNN, CDR2 SYGVQD (reference sequence). CDR3 residues: CASSEPEDYRRF. The CDR3 DNA sequence: TGCGCCAGCAGTGAGCCGGAGGATTATCGGCGGTTT.

The CDR3 is CASERDRQETQYF. DNA of the CDR3: TGTGCCAGCGAACGGGACAGGCAAGAGACCCAGTACTTC. The J gene is TRBJ2-5, the V gene TRBV6-1, with 8 bases aligning to TRBD1. Germline lookup yields CDR1 MNHNS and CDR2 SASEGT. This CDR3 region has 13 residues. Trimming cost V 8 bases and J 2 bases; bases outside gene matches: 4.

The table lists this clone with a few counts. This chain joins TRBV19 and TRBJ1-1; D is ambiguous. Germline-derived CDR1 and CDR2 are LNHDA and SQIVND (reference sequence). This CDR3 has 15 amino acids. V lost 5 bases to trimming and J lost 6 bases, with 19 bases between them. The CDR3 spells CASSGRGPSEAEAFF. CDR3 sequence (DNA): TGTGCCAGTAGTGGGCGGGGTCCGTCTGAGGCTGAAGCTTTCTTT.

V gene TRBV30 combines with J gene TRBJ1-1; 7 nucleotides agree with TRBD1. The CDR3 loop spans 13 amino acids. Unmatched junction bases numbered 2, after V lost 3 bases and J lost 1 base. CDR1 is GTSNPN and CDR2 is SVGIG in the germline V gene (reference sequence). The CDR3 reads CAWSDRANTEAFF. DNA of the CDR3: TGTGCCTGGAGCGACAGGGCGAACACTGAAGCTTTCTTT.

The rearrangement uses TRBV5-3 and TRBJ1-5; perhaps TRBD1 as D (5 bases). TRBV5-3 is filed as an ORF, its function uncertain. V lost 6 bases and J 4 bases, leaving 17 bases between the germline ends. The CDR3 length is 15 residues. CDR3 in amino acids: CARNLWLEGNQPQHF. CDR3 coding DNA: TGTGCCAGAAACCTTTGGTTGGAGGGGAATCAGCCCCAGCATTTT.

The gene calls are TRBV10-3 and TRBJ2-3, with 12 nucleotides matching TRBD2. Germline V CDR1 and CDR2: ENHRY, SYGVKD. The V gene end was trimmed by 8 bases and the J gene end by 6 bases; junction bases not matched to a gene: 6. The CDR3 spans 14 residues. The CDR3 DNA follows: TGTGCCATCGCTAGCGGGGGGGCCGCTGATACGCAGTATTTT. It specifies CAIASGGAADTQYF.

This chain links TRBV7-9 with TRBJ1-1; D gene unclear. CDR1 is SEHNR and CDR2 is FQNEAQ in the germline V gene (reference sequence). The ends were cut back, 2 bases at V and 11 bases at J, with 18 bases in the middle. CDR3 length equals 14 residues. The CDR3 nucleotides read TGTGCCAGCAGCTTACCCCGGGGTCCTGGACCTGCTTTCTTT. This translates into CASSLPRGPGPAFF.

This rearrangement joins TRBV15 to TRBJ1-6, with D perhaps TRBD1 (5 bases). The germline gives CDR1 LNHNV, CDR2 YYDKDF (reference sequence). The CDR3 runs 13 residues. The V end was cut by 0 bases, the J end by 18 bases, with 15 bases between. The CDR3 loop is CATSRDGASSTHF. The DNA of the CDR3 is TGTGCCACCAGCAGAGATGGGGCATCGTCGACCCACTTT.